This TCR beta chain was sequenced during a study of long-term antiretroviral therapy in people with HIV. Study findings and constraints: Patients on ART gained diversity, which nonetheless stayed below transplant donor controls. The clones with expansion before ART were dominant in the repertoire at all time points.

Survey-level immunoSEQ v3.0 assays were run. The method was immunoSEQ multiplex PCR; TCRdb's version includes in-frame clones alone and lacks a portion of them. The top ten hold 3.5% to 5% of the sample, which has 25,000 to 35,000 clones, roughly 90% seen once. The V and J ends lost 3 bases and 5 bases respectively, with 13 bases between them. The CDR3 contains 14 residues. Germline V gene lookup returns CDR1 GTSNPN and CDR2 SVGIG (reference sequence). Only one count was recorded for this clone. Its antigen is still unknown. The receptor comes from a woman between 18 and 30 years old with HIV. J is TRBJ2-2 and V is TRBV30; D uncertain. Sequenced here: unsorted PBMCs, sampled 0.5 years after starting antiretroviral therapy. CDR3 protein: CAWRKAPGTGELFF. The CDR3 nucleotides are TGTGCCTGGAGGAAGGCTCCCGGAACCGGGGAGCTGTTTTTT.